Listed here is a single T cell receptor (beta chain). The sample is drawn from a study of blood T cell repertoires in COVID-19. Whole-study context: From the United States, Italy and Spain came samples of acute and convalescent COVID-19. From T cells, B-cell-depleted T cells, or PBMCs came the material, which was cDNA or gDNA.

Methods used by the authors: Reference gene primer amplification yielded estimated nucleated cell counts. The assay was immunoSEQ multiplex PCR, and TCRdb's table has in-frame clones only and misses some. Clone size and V and J calls were adopted from that table, with D and trimming inferred from the DNA. The sample carries around 120,000 clones, 83% recorded once. The length of the CDR3 is 14 residues. V was shortened by 4 bases and J by 5 bases, with 12 bases between the two germline ends. Germline CDR1 SNHLY, CDR2 FYNNEI. Sequenced sample: peripheral blood. The TCR sequence derives from a man of 80 years or more with active or convalescent COVID-19. This rearrangement joins TRBV2 to TRBJ1-5; TRBD1 might be the D (6 bases). CDR3 bases: TGTGCCAGCAGTGCGTCGGCAGGGGATCAGCCCCAGCATTTT. Translated: CASSASAGDQPQHF.